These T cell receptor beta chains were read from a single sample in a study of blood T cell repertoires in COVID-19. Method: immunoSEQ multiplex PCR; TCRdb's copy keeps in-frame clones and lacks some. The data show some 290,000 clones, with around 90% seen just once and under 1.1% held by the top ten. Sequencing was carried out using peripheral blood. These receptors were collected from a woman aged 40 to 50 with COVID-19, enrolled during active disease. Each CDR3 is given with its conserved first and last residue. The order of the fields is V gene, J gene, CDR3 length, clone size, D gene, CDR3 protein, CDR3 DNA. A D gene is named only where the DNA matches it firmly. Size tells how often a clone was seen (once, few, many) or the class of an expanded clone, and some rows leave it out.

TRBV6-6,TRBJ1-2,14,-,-,CASSAEISYYGYTF,TGTGCCAGCAGTGCCGAGATCTCCTACTATGGCTACACCTTC
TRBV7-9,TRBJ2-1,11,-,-,CASTSNNEQFF,TGTGCCAGCACCTCAAACAATGAGCAGTTCTTC
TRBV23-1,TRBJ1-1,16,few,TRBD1,CASNARGNNSDTEAFF,TGCGCCTCCAATGCCAGGGGGAATAATTCGGACACTGAAGCTTTCTTT
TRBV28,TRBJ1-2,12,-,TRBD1,CASRGQGEGYTF,TGTGCCAGCAGGGGACAGGGGGAAGGCTACACCTTC
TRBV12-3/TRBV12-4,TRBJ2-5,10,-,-,CASSSGTQYF,TGTGCCAGCAGTTCGGGGACCCAGTACTTC
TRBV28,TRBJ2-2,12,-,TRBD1,CAARGLTGELFF,TGTGCCGCAAGGGGGCTCACCGGGGAGCTGTTTTTT
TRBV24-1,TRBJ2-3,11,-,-,CATGQGDTQYF,TGTGCCACCGGGCAGGGGGATACGCAGTATTTT
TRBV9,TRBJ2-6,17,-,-,CASSPIPRGAGANVLTF,TGTGCCAGCAGCCCCATTCCCAGGGGGGCTGGGGCCAACGTCCTGACTTTC
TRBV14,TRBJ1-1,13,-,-,CASSFGQNTEAFF,TGTGCCAGCAGCTTTGGACAGAACACTGAAGCTTTCTTT
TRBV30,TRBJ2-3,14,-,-,CAWSVRDLRDTQYF,TGTGCCTGGAGTGTACGGGACTTGAGAGATACGCAGTATTTT
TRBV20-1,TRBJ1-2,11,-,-,CSARGEGGYTF,TGCAGTGCTAGGGGTGAGGGTGGCTACACCTTC
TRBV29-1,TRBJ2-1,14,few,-,CSASGSLSYNEQFF,TGCAGCGCCTCCGGGTCTCTCTCCTACAATGAGCAGTTCTTC
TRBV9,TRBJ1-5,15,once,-,CASNTIGAANQPQHF,TGTGCCAGCAACACCATAGGGGCAGCTAATCAGCCCCAGCATTTT
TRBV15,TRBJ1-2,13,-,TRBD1,CATSRGTGYGYTF,TGTGCCACCAGCAGGGGGACAGGCTATGGCTACACCTTC
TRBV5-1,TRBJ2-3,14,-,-,CASSLVGATDTQYF,TGCGCCAGCAGCTTGGTGGGGGCCACAGATACGCAGTATTTT
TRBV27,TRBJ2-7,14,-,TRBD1,CASSFQGQSYEQYF,TGTGCCAGCAGTTTCCAGGGACAGTCCTACGAGCAGTACTTC
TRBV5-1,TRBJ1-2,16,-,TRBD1,CASSLDVRQGAHGYTF,TGCGCCAGCAGCTTGGACGTAAGACAGGGGGCACATGGCTACACCTTC
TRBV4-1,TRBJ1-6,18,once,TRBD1,CASSQDAGGNTLRPPLHF,TGCGCCAGCAGCCAAGACGCAGGGGGCAATACCCTCCGGCCACCCCTCCACTTT
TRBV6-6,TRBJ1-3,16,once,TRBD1,CASSRANDRVGNTIYF,TGTGCCAGCAGTCGAGCAAACGACAGGGTGGGAAACACCATATATTTT
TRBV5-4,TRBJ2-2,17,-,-,CASSIKGPTSRTGELFF,TGTGCCAGCAGCATTAAGGGGCCGACTAGTCGCACCGGGGAGCTGTTTTTT